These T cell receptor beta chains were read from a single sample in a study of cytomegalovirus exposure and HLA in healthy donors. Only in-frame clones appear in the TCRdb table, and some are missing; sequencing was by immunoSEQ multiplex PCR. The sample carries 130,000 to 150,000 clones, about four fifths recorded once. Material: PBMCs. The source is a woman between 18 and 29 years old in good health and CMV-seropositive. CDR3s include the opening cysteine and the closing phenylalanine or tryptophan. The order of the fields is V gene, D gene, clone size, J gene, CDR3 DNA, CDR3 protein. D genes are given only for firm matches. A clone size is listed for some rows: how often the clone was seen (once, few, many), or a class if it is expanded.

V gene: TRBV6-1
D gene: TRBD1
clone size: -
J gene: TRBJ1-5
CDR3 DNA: TGTGCCAGCAGACCACAGGGGGGATATCAGCCCCAGCATTTT
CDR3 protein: CASRPQGGYQPQHF

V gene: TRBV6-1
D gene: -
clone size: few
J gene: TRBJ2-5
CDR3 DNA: TGTGCCAGCTTTTTAGACAGCAACCAAGAGACCCAGTACTTC
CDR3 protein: CASFLDSNQETQYF

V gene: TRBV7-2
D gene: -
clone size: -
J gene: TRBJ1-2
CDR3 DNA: TGTGCCAGCAGCAAAACGGGTTATGGCTACACCTTC
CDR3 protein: CASSKTGYGYTF

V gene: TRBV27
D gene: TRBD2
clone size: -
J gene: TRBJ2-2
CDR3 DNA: TGTGCCAGCAGTGCGACTAGCGGGGGCCCGAAGAACACCGGGGAGCTGTTTTTT
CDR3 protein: CASSATSGGPKNTGELFF

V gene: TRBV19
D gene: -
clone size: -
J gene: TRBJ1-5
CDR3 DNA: TGTGCCAGCTCGAGCCACAGAGATAGCAATCAGCCCCAGCATTTT
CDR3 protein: CASSSHRDSNQPQHF

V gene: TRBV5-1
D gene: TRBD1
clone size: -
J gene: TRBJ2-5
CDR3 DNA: TGCGCCAGCAGCTCGCCTCGGACAGGGAGTTTTGAAGAGACCCAGTACTTC
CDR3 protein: CASSSPRTGSFEETQYF

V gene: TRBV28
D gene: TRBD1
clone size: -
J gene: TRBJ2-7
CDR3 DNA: TGTGCCAGCATTTCAGACGGGGACAGGATAGGCGAGCAGTACTTC
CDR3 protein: CASISDGDRIGEQYF

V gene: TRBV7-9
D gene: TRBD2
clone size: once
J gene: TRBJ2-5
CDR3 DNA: TGTGCCAGCAGCTTGGTGGGGGGGCAAGAGACCCAGTACTTC
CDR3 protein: CASSLVGGQETQYF

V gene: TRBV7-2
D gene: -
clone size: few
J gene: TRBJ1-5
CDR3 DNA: TGTGCCAGCAGCTTAGAGGGTTCAGGGTGGGGTCAGCCCCAGCATTTT
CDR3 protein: CASSLEGSGWGQPQHF

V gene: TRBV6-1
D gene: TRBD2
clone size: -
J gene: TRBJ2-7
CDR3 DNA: TGTGCCAGCAGTGAACGGACTAGCGGGGTTCCATCCTACGAGCAGTACTTC
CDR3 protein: CASSERTSGVPSYEQYF

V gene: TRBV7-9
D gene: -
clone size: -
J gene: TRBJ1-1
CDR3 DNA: TGTGCCAGCACCAGTGGTAGGACACAGAACACTGAAGCTTTCTTT
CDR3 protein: CASTSGRTQNTEAFF

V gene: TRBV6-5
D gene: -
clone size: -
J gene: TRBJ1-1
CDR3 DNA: TGTGCCAGCAGCCAACTGGGGCTCCGGCGAGCTTTCTTT
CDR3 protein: CASSQLGLRRAFF

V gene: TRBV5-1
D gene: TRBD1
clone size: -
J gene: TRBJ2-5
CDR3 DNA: TGCGCCAGCAGCTTGGGGACAGGGGGCCTCGAACGAGAGACCCAGTACTTC
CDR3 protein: CASSLGTGGLERETQYF

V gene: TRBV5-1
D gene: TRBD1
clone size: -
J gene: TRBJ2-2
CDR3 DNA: TGCGCCAGCAGCTTGAACAGGGGAATAGGGACCGGGGAGCTGTTTTTT
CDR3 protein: CASSLNRGIGTGELFF

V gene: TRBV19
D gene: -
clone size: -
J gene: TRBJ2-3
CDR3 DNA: TGTGCCAGTAGGAACCCGGTGGGGGCTACAGATACGCAGTATTTT
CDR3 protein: CASRNPVGATDTQYF

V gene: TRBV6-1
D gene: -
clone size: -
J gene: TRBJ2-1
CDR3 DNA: TGTGCCAGCAGTGTCCTACCTTCAAATGAGCAGTTCTTC
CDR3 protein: CASSVLPSNEQFF

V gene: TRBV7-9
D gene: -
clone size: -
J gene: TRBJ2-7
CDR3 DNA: TGTGCCAGCACGTCCCCGGGGGTAAACGAGCAGTACTTC
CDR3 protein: CASTSPGVNEQYF

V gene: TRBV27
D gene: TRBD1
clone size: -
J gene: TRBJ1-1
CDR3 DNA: TGTGCCAGCAGTTACACACGGACAGGGAACACTGAAGCTTTCTTT
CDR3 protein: CASSYTRTGNTEAFF

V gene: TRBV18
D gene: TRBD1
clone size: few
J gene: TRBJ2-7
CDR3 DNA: TGTGCCAGCTCCTCCCTCTTCCGGGACAGGGGGCTCTACGAGCAGTACTTC
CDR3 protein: CASSSLFRDRGLYEQYF

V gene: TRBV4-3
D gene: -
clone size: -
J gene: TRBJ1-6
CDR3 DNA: TGCGCCAGCAGCCGAGGTGATAATTCACCCCTCCACTTT
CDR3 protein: CASSRGDNSPLHF

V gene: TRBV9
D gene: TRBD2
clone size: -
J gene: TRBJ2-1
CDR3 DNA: TGTGCCAGCAGCGTAGGGACTAGCGGGGGTAATGAGCAGTTCTTC
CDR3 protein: CASSVGTSGGNEQFF

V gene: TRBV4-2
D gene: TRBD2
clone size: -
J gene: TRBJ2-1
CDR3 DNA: TGTGCCAGCAGCCCCTTGGCGGGGGTGTCCGGGGAGCAGTTCTTC
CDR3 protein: CASSPLAGVSGEQFF

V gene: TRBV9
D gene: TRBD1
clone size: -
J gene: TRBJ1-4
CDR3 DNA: TGTGCCAGCAGCGTAGCTACGGGAGAGGGGGCCAAGAAACTGTTTTTT
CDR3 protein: CASSVATGEGAKKLFF

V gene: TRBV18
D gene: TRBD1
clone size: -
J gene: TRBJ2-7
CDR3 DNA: TGTGCCAGCTCACCAATAGCAGGGGGCGGAGACGAGCAGTACTTC
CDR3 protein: CASSPIAGGGDEQYF

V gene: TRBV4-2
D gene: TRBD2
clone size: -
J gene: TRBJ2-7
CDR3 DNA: TGTGCCAGCAGCCAGATAGCGGGGTCTAACGAGCAGTACTTC
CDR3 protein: CASSQIAGSNEQYF

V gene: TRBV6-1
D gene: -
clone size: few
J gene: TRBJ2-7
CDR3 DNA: TGTGCCAGCGGACAAGACTACGAGCAGTACTTC
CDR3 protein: CASGQDYEQYF

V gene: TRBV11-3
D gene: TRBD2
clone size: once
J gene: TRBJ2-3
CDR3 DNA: TGTGCCAGCAGCTCGGGGGGGACGACCAAGAGCACAGATACGCAGTATTTT
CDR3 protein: CASSSGGTTKSTDTQYF

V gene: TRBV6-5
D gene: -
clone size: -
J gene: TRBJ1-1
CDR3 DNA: TGTGCCAGCAGTTACTCTGGCATCCTGAACACTGAAGCTTTCTTT
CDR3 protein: CASSYSGILNTEAFF

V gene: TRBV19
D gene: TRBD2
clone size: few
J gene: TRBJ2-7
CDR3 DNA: TGTGCCAGTAGTGCGGGAGGGGCCGGGCAGTACTTC
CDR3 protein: CASSAGGAGQYF

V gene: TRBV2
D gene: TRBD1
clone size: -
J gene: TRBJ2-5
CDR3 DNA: TGTGCCAGCAGTGTTGGGAGCAGGGGGGAGACCCAGTACTTC
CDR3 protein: CASSVGSRGETQYF

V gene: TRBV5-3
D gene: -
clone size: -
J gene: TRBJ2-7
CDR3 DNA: TGTGCCAGAAGCAGCCTGGACAGATCCGAGCAGTACTTC
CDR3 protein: CARSSLDRSEQYF

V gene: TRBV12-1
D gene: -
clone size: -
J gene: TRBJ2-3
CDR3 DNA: TGTGCCAGCAGCTTTCGGCCACTTAGGGCTAGCGGGGGGACGGGCAGGGGCACAGATACGCAGTATTTT
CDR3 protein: CASSFRPLRASGGTGRGTDTQYF

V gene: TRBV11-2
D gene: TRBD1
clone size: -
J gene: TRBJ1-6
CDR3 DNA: TGTGCCAGCAGCCACGACAGGGGAGGTGATAATTCACCCCTCCACTTT
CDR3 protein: CASSHDRGGDNSPLHF

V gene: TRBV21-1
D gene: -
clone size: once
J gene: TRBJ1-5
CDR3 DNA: TGTGCCAGCAGCCGCAAGCCAGGGCAGCCCCAGCATTTT
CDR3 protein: CASSRKPGQPQHF

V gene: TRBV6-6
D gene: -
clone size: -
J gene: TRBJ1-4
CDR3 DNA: TGTGCCAGCGGGGCCTATAATGAAAAACTGTTTTTT
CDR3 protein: CASGAYNEKLFF

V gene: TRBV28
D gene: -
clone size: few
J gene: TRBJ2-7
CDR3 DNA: TGTGCCAGCACCAGGACTGCATCCTCCTACGAGCAGTACTTC
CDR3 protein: CASTRTASSYEQYF

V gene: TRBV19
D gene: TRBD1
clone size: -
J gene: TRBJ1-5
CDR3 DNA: TGTGCCAGTAAGGTGGGGACAGGCAATCAGCCCCAGCATTTT
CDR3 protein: CASKVGTGNQPQHF